This T cell receptor (beta chain) was sequenced during a study of blood T cell repertoires in COVID-19 (dated by TCRdb to the early 2020s). About the study as a whole: The collaborator samples originated in the United States, Italy and Spain and spanned the acute and convalescent phases of COVID-19. The prospective study material was composed of cDNA or gDNA derived from T cells, B-cell-depleted T cells, or PBMCs. The dataset comprised deeply sampled blood TCRbeta repertoires from subjects exposed to, actively infected with, or recovered from COVID-19. A freely available public database, intended as a resource for researchers studying the immune response to SARS-CoV-2, is where the repertoires were released. The samples were drawn from the first 160 participants of the ongoing ImmuneRACE study and from 950 to 1,500 subjects provided by 6 global collaborators. Nearly every sample came with metadata listing a de-identified subject ID, COVID-19 status, age in years and sex. Where HLA class I and class II types were available, the types were taken from metadata supplied by the sample provider, not from assay-based typing.

In the case of this clone: No antigen is known for it. Per-nucleotide qualities are absent, and no much larger clonotype sits a single base away.

Overall study results and their limits: The amount of clinical and demographic metadata varied by source and participant and was provided uncurated.

Whole blood was collected in K2EDTA tubes by collaborating institutions according to the institutions' own protocols. Collaborator samples were shipped for TCRbeta analysis as frozen whole blood, isolated PBMCs, or DNA extracted from either sample type. According to the germline V gene (reference sequence), CDR1 reads LGHDT and CDR2 reads YNNKEL. Reading from cysteine to phenylalanine, the CDR3 counts 16 amino acids. Only CDR3 DNA is held: 48 bases, read in frame from base 1. V is trimmed back by 0 bases and J by 3 bases, and the junction contains 4 bases that no gene match accounts for. TCRbeta CDR3 regions were amplified from genomic DNA using the immunoSEQ Assay, a bias-controlled multiplex PCR. The original methods were these. The number of nucleated cells in each sample was estimated from the amplification of reference gene primers within the assay. To quantify the absolute abundance of each unique TCRbeta CDR3 rearrangement, sequence reads were collapsed and filtered. For each sample, productive Simpson clonality was calculated as the square root of Simpson's diversity index across productive rearrangements. Drawn from immuneACCESS, this table holds only the in-frame rearrangements with V and J called that TCRdb kept. Clones are partly lost; checked studies trace under half to an unresolved V gene and leave the rest unexplained. V and J calls and clone size are as listed in that table; D and trimming were resolved from the DNA. Within this sample are approximately 190,000 clones, with around nine tenths of them counted one time only. Together, the top ten hold about a fifth of the sample.

Recombination connected TRBV3-1 (or the pseudogene TRBV3-2) to TRBJ2-3; TRBD2 matches 9 bases in the middle. The sample was peripheral blood. The TCR was taken from a man aged 55-75 years with active or convalescent COVID-19. This receptor carries the CDR3 CASSQDRGGATDTQYF. Read as DNA, the sequence is TGTGCCAGCAGCCAAGATCGCGGGGGGGCAACAGATACGCAGTATTTT.